A single sample is the source of the 21 T cell receptor beta chains below, sequenced in a study of cytomegalovirus exposure and HLA in healthy donors. PCR amplification relied on 60 Vbeta primers (plus 13 Jbeta primers). The table came from immunoSEQ multiplex PCR; TCRdb's copy has only in-frame clones and leaves some out. The sample includes approximately 160,000 clones, about 76% of them seen just once. The specimen sequenced was PBMCs. The origin of the receptors is a middle-aged woman in good health and CMV-seropositive.

This CDR3 reads CASTRTGDSPLHF. The CDR3 DNA is TGCGCCAGCACCCGGACAGGGGATTCACCCCTCCACTTT. V gene TRBV4-3 combines with J gene TRBJ1-6; 9 positions agree with TRBD1. Trimming removed 7 bases from V and 8 bases from J; junction bases left unmatched: 3. This CDR3 spans 13 amino acids. Germline loops: CDR1 LGHNA, CDR2 YSLEER.

This clone has a handful of counts. CDR3: CASFGQAYEQYF. CDR3 nucleotide sequence: TGTGCCAGCTTCGGACAGGCCTACGAGCAGTACTTC. This chain links TRBV6-5 with TRBJ2-7; 7 nucleotides line up with TRBD1. The junction had 3 bases not matched to a gene; V was cut back by 8 bases and J by 2 bases. Per the germline V gene, CDR1 is MNHEY and CDR2 is SVGAGI. The CDR3 runs to 12 residues.

The chain has TRBV10-2 and TRBJ2-1; perhaps TRBD1 as D (5 bases). The CDR3 extends over 14 amino acids. Deletions cut 3 bases from V and 2 bases from J, with 8 bases between. The germline V gene has CDR1 WSHSY and CDR2 SAAADI. For the CDR3, the DNA is TGCGCCAGCAGTGAAGGGGTAACCTACAATGAGCAGTTCTTC. Its translation: CASSEGVTYNEQFF.

The J gene is TRBJ2-5, the V gene TRBV2; D remains ambiguous. This CDR3 is built from 11 residues. Trimming shortened V by 8 bases and J by 10 bases, and 14 bases separated the two germline ends. From germline, CDR1 is SNHLY and CDR2 FYNNEI. In DNA, the CDR3 is TGTGCCAGCTCACTCAATGGAGACCAGTACTTC. It yields the protein CASSLNGDQYF.

The chain combines TRBV5-5 with TRBJ1-5; D uncertain. From germline, CDR1 is SGHKS and CDR2 YYEKEE (reference sequence). V lost 0 bases to trimming and J lost 4 bases, with 8 bases between them. This CDR3 spans 14 amino acids. The CDR3 DNA follows: TGTGCCAGCAGCTTGGCCTACGGGAATCAGCCCCAGCATTTT. Its protein product is CASSLAYGNQPQHF. The full variable domain, rest sourced from reference TRBV5-5 and TRBJ1-5, is DAGVTQSPTHLIKTRGQQVTLRCSPISGHKSVSWYQQVLGQGPQFIFQYYEKEERGRGNFPDRFSARQFPNYSSELNVNALLLGDSALYLCASSLAYGNQPQHFGDGTRLSIL.

The chain carries TRBV7-2 and TRBJ1-5, with 7 bases lining up with TRBD1. The V gene's germline CDR1 is SGHTA and CDR2 FQGNSA. The CDR3 covers 15 residues. The V segment lost 5 bases and the J segment 4 bases; nucleotides outside the gene matches: 8. This CDR3 is CASSQDRDVNQPQHF. The CDR3 DNA reads as TGTGCCAGCAGCCAAGACAGGGACGTAAATCAGCCCCAGCATTTT.

The chain carries TRBV7-2 and TRBJ1-1; D not resolved. The germline V and J ends were trimmed by 2 bases and 1 base, with 11 bases remaining between them. Germline V gives CDR1 SGHTA, CDR2 FQGNSA. This CDR3 has 15 residues. This chain's CDR3 is CASSLLYGQNTEAFF. The CDR3 DNA reads as TGTGCCAGCAGCTTATTATATGGCCAGAACACTGAAGCTTTCTTT.

The V call is TRBV2, the J call TRBJ2-5; 7 bases agree with TRBD2. The better agreement between TRBJ2-7 and the DNA end casts doubt on the J call. The V gene's germline CDR1 is SNHLY and CDR2 FYNNEI. CDR3 length: 14 amino acids. The CDR3, as DNA: TGTGCCAGCACAGGACTAGAAGGGTCTTACGAGCAGTACTTC. As protein: CASTGLEGSYEQYF.

With respect to this clone: Sequence at one end of the junction differs from germline and may be a read error. The rearrangement links TRBV7-9 to TRBJ1-1; TRBD1 is a possible D gene (5 bases). The CDR3 sequence is 12 residues long. CDR1 is SEHNR and CDR2 is FQNEAQ in the germline V gene (reference sequence). The CDR3 loop reads CSSSPRESEAFF. The DNA of the CDR3 is TGTTCCAGCAGCCCCAGGGAATCTGAAGCTTTCTTT.

This chain links TRBV15 with TRBJ1-2; a possible D gene is TRBD1 (5 bases). CDR1 and CDR2 (germline): LNHNV, YYDKDF (reference sequence). This CDR3 region has 14 residues. Trimming left V 5 bases short and J 0 bases short, with 10 bases between. In nucleotides, the CDR3 is TGTGCCACCAGCGTCGGACACACTAACTATGGCTACACCTTC. Protein: CATSVGHTNYGYTF.

The V and J genes are TRBV5-4 and TRBJ2-3, with D possibly being TRBD2 (6 bases). The CDR3 contains 14 residues. V shed 4 bases and J shed 2 bases, with 11 bases lying between them. Per the germline V gene, CDR1 is SGHNT and CDR2 is YYREEE (reference sequence). CDR3 sequence (DNA): TGTGCCAGCAGCGCGGGACTGCCCACAGATACGCAGTATTTT. Its protein is CASSAGLPTDTQYF.

This chain uses TRBV29-1 with TRBJ1-1, with D perhaps matching TRBD1 (6 bases). The germline V gene encodes CDR1 SQVTM and CDR2 ANQGSEA. CDR3 length equals 14 residues. V was shortened by 6 bases and J by 4 bases, with 18 bases between the two germline ends. This CDR3 reads CSVSSGTRGTEAFF. The CDR3 DNA reads TGCAGCGTGTCATCGGGGACCAGGGGCACTGAAGCTTTCTTT.

As regards this clone: One end of the junction varies from germline; a read error may be responsible. The chain is built from TRBV7-6 and TRBJ2-3, with 10 bases matching TRBD2. The germline gives CDR1 SGHVS, CDR2 FNYEAQ. The CDR3 spans 15 residues. CDR3 nucleotides: TGTGCCAGCAGCATAGCGGGAGGAACCACAGATACGCAGTATTTT. It codes for CASSIAGGTTDTQYF.

V gene TRBV13 combines with J gene TRBJ2-2; possible D gene TRBD2, 6 bases. V lost 1 base and J 6 bases, leaving 21 bases between the germline ends. This CDR3 comprises 18 residues. Per germline, CDR1 PRHDT and CDR2 FYEKMQ (reference sequence). CDR3: CASSLVARLRGEAGELFF. CDR3 DNA: TGTGCCAGCAGCTTAGTGGCGAGGCTCCGCGGGGAGGCCGGGGAGCTGTTTTTT. The variable domain in full, with the rest retrieved from reference TRBV13 and TRBJ2-2, is AAGVIQSPRHLIKEKRETATLKCYPIPRHDTVYWYQQGPGQDPQFLISFYEKMQSDKGSIPDRFSAQQFSDYHSELNMSSLELGDSALYFCASSLVARLRGEAGELFFGEGSRLTVL.

The V and J genes are TRBV5-4 and TRBJ2-1; 8 bases map to TRBD2. Per germline, CDR1 SGHNT and CDR2 YYREEE (reference sequence). CDR3 length equals 14 residues. V lost 4 bases and J lost 8; bases outside the gene matches: 8. In DNA, the CDR3 is TGTGCCAGCAGCGCTAAGAGCGGGAGCGATGAGCAGTTCTTC. It encodes CASSAKSGSDEQFF. The variable domain in full, completed from reference TRBV5-4 and TRBJ2-1, reads ETGVTQSPTHLIKTRGQQVTLRCSSQSGHNTVSWYQQALGQGPQFIFQYYREEENGRGNFPPRFSGLQFPNYSSELNVNALELDDSALYLCASSAKSGSDEQFFGPGTRLTVL.

This clone was seen just once. The genes are TRBV6-6 and TRBJ1-2; 7 bases align to TRBD1. This CDR3 spans 13 amino acids. Germline CDR1 reads MNHNY; CDR2 reads SVGAGI (reference sequence). After removal of 6 bases from V and 4 bases from J, the junction contained 5 bases not matched to a gene. The CDR3: CASSQGGTYGYTF. CDR3 nucleotide sequence: TGTGCCAGCAGCCAAGGGGGCACCTATGGCTACACCTTC.

CDR3 residues: CASSPDRKIMKQYF. In DNA, the CDR3 is TGTGCCAGCAGCCCGGACAGGAAAATCATGAAGCAGTACTTC. This chain uses TRBV6-5 with TRBJ2-7; 7 positions agree with TRBD1. Trimming at V came to 6 bases and at J to 8 bases, leaving 13 bases not matched to a gene. Germline V CDR1 and CDR2: MNHEY, SVGAGI. This CDR3 has 14 residues.

J is TRBJ2-7 and V is TRBV6-5; tentative D call: TRBD1 (5 bases). The CDR3 sequence is 13 residues long. Per germline, CDR1 MNHEY and CDR2 SVGAGI. V was trimmed by 2 bases and J by 6 bases, leaving 11 bases between them. The CDR3, as DNA: TGTGCCAGCAGTTACAGAGCAGGGTCCGAGCAGTACTTC. As protein: CASSYRAGSEQYF.

J is TRBJ2-7 and V is TRBV6-6; 8 bases line up with TRBD1. Germline V gene sequence: CDR1 MNHNY, CDR2 SVGAGI (reference sequence). With 2 bases clipped from V and 6 bases from J, the junction kept 6 bases outside the gene matches. The CDR3 has 14 amino acids. The CDR3 DNA follows: TGTGCCAGCAGTTACGGGCAGGGGGCGGGCGAGCAGTACTTC. Encoded protein: CASSYGQGAGEQYF.

The chain joins TRBV6-1 to TRBJ2-2; 8 bases agree with TRBD2. The CDR3 is 15 amino acids. V lost 10 bases to trimming and J lost 4 bases; unmatched junction nucleotides: 11. Germline CDR1 MNHNS, CDR2 SASEGT. The CDR3 sequence is CAIPGLAGFTGELFF. DNA for the CDR3: TGTGCCATCCCGGGTCTAGCGGGCTTCACCGGGGAGCTGTTTTTT.

This chain connects TRBV6-5 to TRBJ1-6; D not certain. Germline-derived CDR1 and CDR2 are MNHEY and SVGAGI. CDR3 length equals 15 residues. Between the trimmed V and J ends, which lost 0 bases and 6 bases, there was a span of 9 bases. This CDR3 is CASSYSADTNSPLHF. The CDR3 coding sequence is TGTGCCAGCAGTTACTCTGCAGACACTAATTCACCCCTCCACTTT.